The T cell receptor (beta chain) under discussion was sequenced for a study of control samples from healthy donors and cancer patients. Here immunoSEQ multiplex PCR was the method, and the copy in TCRdb shows in-frame clones only, minus some. This table holds 79,000 or so clones, about 88% found once. In germline, CDR1 is SGHRS, CDR2 YFSETQ. The ends were cut back, 0 bases at V and 5 bases at J, with 10 bases in the middle. This CDR3 contains 14 residues. This clonotype was obtained from a woman aged 45-65 years with colorectal cancer. The sample taken for sequencing was PBMCs. V gene TRBV5-1 combines with J gene TRBJ2-3; D is ambiguous. As DNA, the CDR3 is TGCGCCAGCAGCTTGGCGTCTAGTCAAGATACGCAGTATTTT. Its translation is CASSLASSQDTQYF.